This T cell receptor beta chain was sequenced in a study of T cell responses to AZD1222 COVID-19 vaccine. Study results and limitations: Nearly half of spike-specific TCRs reportedly target variant regions that are unmutated in the B.1.351 and B.1.1.7 variants. Clonal diversity was possibly underestimated, and the donors were mostly white British, with more females. Repertoire sampling was restricted to post-peak T cell response timepoints. When two AZD1222 doses had been given, Spike-specific TCR breadth and depth rose.

Comment on this clone: Antigen: not known.

Method: immunoSEQ multiplex PCR; TCRdb's copy keeps in-frame clones and lacks some. The profile shows 95,000 to 150,000 clones, 88% of them singletons. The source of this sequence is an adult in good health. The input for sequencing was peripheral blood, taken on day 0 of AZD1222 vaccination.

The CDR3 bases are TGCGCCAGCAGCCAAGCGGGACCTCGGCGGGAGCTGTTTTTT. It is translated as CASSQAGPRRELFF. V is TRBV4-3 and J is TRBJ2-2; TRBD1 or TRBD2 may be the D gene (5 bases each). This CDR3 spans 14 amino acids. Germline values: CDR1 LGHNA, CDR2 YSLEER. The V end lost 1 base, the J end lost 9 bases, and 12 bases lay between the germline ends.